These T cell receptor beta chains were read from a single sample in a study of molecular identifiers for immune sequencing clone quantification. From the PCR reads, TCRdb called clonotypes with MiXCR, one entry per CDR3 protein. The sample contains over 550,000 distinct CDR3 sequences, less than 30% of which appear only once. The source material was naive CD8+ T cells from blood, with Jurkat cell RNA spiked in. The source is a human donor in good health. Some libraries in this study had Jurkat cell RNA spiked in. The CDR3 runs from the conserved cysteine through the conserved F or W. Fields, in order: J gene, D gene, V gene, clone size, CDR3 DNA, CDR3 protein. D genes are given only for firm matches. Only some rows state a clone size, as once, few, many or a class for expanded clones.

J: TRBJ2-6
D: -
V: TRBV6-9
size: many
DNA: TGTGCCAGCAGTTATTACGGATCTGGGGCCAACGTCCTGACTTTC
CDR3: CASSYYGSGANVLTF

J: TRBJ2-2
D: TRBD2
V: TRBV6-5
size: -
DNA: TGTGCCAGCAGCCCCGCACTAGCGGGGGGGCCCGGGGAGCTGTTTTTT
CDR3: CASSPALAGGPGELFF

J: TRBJ2-6
D: -
V: TRBV9
size: many
DNA: TGTGCCAGCAGCGTAGGCGCGAGCTCTGGGGCCAACGTCCTGACTTTC
CDR3: CASSVGASSGANVLTF

J: TRBJ2-7
D: -
V: TRBV7-9
size: few
DNA: TGTGCCAGCAGCTTAGGGAACGGATTAATCTCCTACGAGCAGTACTTC
CDR3: CASSLGNGLISYEQYF

J: TRBJ1-2
D: -
V: TRBV7-9
size: -
DNA: TGTGCCAGCAGCTTTACCGGTAACTATGGCTACACCTTC
CDR3: CASSFTGNYGYTF

J: TRBJ2-1
D: -
V: TRBV21-1
size: -
DNA: TGTGCCAGCAGCAATCGAGGGCCCCACAATGAGCAGTTCTTC
CDR3: CASSNRGPHNEQFF

J: TRBJ1-3
D: -
V: TRBV27
size: few
DNA: TGTGCCAGCAGTTTGGGACGTCCCGGTGGAAACACCATATATTTT
CDR3: CASSLGRPGGNTIYF

J: TRBJ1-6
D: -
V: TRBV7-9
size: few
DNA: TGTGCCAGCAGCTTAGTAGAGAGAGGAAATTCACCCCTCCACTTT
CDR3: CASSLVERGNSPLHF

J: TRBJ1-1
D: -
V: TRBV19
size: -
DNA: TGTGCCAGTAGTATAGGGCCTCGGACCACTGAAGCTTTCTTT
CDR3: CASSIGPRTTEAFF

J: TRBJ2-4
D: -
V: TRBV20-1
size: many
DNA: TGCAGTGCCGCACCACTAGGAAACATTCAGTACTTC
CDR3: CSAAPLGNIQYF

J: TRBJ2-7
D: -
V: TRBV10-3
size: -
DNA: TGTGCCATCAGCGCCCCCGGACGGATTAGCTCCTACGAGCAGTACTTC
CDR3: CAISAPGRISSYEQYF

J: TRBJ2-3
D: -
V: TRBV30
size: few
DNA: TGTGCCTGGAGTATGGGTACGCAGTATTTT
CDR3: CAWSMGTQYF

J: TRBJ2-7
D: TRBD2
V: TRBV7-9
size: many
DNA: TGTGCCAGCTCGGGACTAGCGGGGAGCTCCTACGAGCAGTACTTC
CDR3: CASSGLAGSSYEQYF

J: TRBJ2-1
D: -
V: TRBV19
size: -
DNA: TGTGCCAGTAGTGATGTGGGGGCGCACAATGAGCAGTTCTTC
CDR3: CASSDVGAHNEQFF

J: TRBJ2-7
D: TRBD2
V: TRBV28
size: -
DNA: TGTGCCAGCAGGACAACTAGCGGGACCTACGAGCAGTACTTC
CDR3: CASRTTSGTYEQYF

J: TRBJ1-2
D: -
V: TRBV20-1
size: many
DNA: TGCAGTGCTAGCCCAGGAGGGGGCTATGGCTACACCTTC
CDR3: CSASPGGGYGYTF

J: TRBJ2-1
D: -
V: TRBV7-9
size: many
DNA: TGTGCCAGCAGCTTAGCCCGGGACCGTTATGAGCAGTTCTTC
CDR3: CASSLARDRYEQFF

J: TRBJ1-1
D: TRBD1
V: TRBV20-1
size: few
DNA: TGCAGTGCCGGGGACAGGGGCGACCCTGAAGCTTTCTTT
CDR3: CSAGDRGDPEAFF

J: TRBJ1-4
D: -
V: TRBV4-1
size: -
DNA: TGCGCCAGCAGCCAAGAGGGCAGGGGAGGAGAAAAACTGTTTTTT
CDR3: CASSQEGRGGEKLFF

J: TRBJ2-7
D: -
V: TRBV5-1
size: -
DNA: TGCGCCAGCAGCTTGGCCGACAGTCCCTCCTACGAGCAGTACTTC
CDR3: CASSLADSPSYEQYF

J: TRBJ1-1
D: -
V: TRBV19
size: few
DNA: TGTGCCAGTAGTAATCAGGGGCTCACTGAAGCTTTCTTT
CDR3: CASSNQGLTEAFF

J: TRBJ2-2
D: TRBD2
V: TRBV7-9
size: -
DNA: TGTGCCAGCAGCCTGATAGCGGGGGGGCTGTCGAACACCGGGGAGCTGTTTTTT
CDR3: CASSLIAGGLSNTGELFF

J: TRBJ2-2
D: -
V: TRBV12-3/TRBV12-4
size: -
DNA: TGTGCCAGCAGTTTAACTAGCTGGGGATATACGAACACCGGGGAGCTGCTTTTT
CDR3: CASSLTSWGYTNTGELLF

J: TRBJ2-7
D: TRBD2
V: TRBV19
size: many
DNA: TGTGCCAGTACCCCGGCGGGAGTGGGTTACGAGCAGTACTTC
CDR3: CASTPAGVGYEQYF

J: TRBJ2-7
D: -
V: TRBV4-3
size: few
DNA: TGCGCCAGCAGCCTGGACGTAGGCCCGTCCTACGAGCAGTACTTC
CDR3: CASSLDVGPSYEQYF

J: TRBJ2-3
D: -
V: TRBV5-1
size: -
DNA: TGCGCCAGCAGCTTGGAGGGGGGGGGGGCCCGCACAGATACGCAGTATTTT
CDR3: CASSLEGGGARTDTQYF

J: TRBJ2-1
D: -
V: TRBV29-1
size: -
DNA: TGCAGCGTTGAAGCTCCCGTGAGCTCCTACAATGAGCAGTTCTTC
CDR3: CSVEAPVSSYNEQFF

J: TRBJ1-3
D: -
V: TRBV4-1
size: -
DNA: TGCGCCAGCAGTCTACAGGGCCCCTCTGGAAACACCATATATTTT
CDR3: CASSLQGPSGNTIYF

J: TRBJ2-2
D: -
V: TRBV29-1
size: many
DNA: TGCAGCGTTGTCCGCGACAGCCTAAACACCGGGGAGCTGTTTTTT
CDR3: CSVVRDSLNTGELFF

J: TRBJ2-3
D: TRBD2
V: TRBV7-9
size: few
DNA: TGTGCCAGCAGCTTATGGGTAGCGGGGACTACAGATACGCAGTATTTT
CDR3: CASSLWVAGTTDTQYF

J: TRBJ2-3
D: TRBD2
V: TRBV5-4
size: many
DNA: TGTGCCAGCAACGTACTAGCGGGGACGGGCGCAGATACGCAGTATTTT
CDR3: CASNVLAGTGADTQYF

J: TRBJ2-7
D: -
V: TRBV30
size: few
DNA: TGTGCCGCCCACCCGGGGGTCTCCTACGAGCAGTACTTC
CDR3: CAAHPGVSYEQYF

J: TRBJ1-5
D: -
V: TRBV7-9
size: many
DNA: TGCGCCAGCAGCTTGGCAAGCAATCAGCCCCAGCATTTT
CDR3: CASSLASNQPQHF

J: TRBJ1-1
D: -
V: TRBV20-1
size: -
DNA: TGCAGTGCTAGAGACCCGGGAATCGGAACTGAAGCTTTCTTT
CDR3: CSARDPGIGTEAFF

J: TRBJ1-5
D: -
V: TRBV7-8
size: -
DNA: TGTGCCAGCAGTCAAGGCTGGACAGACGGGTCGCCCCAGCATTTT
CDR3: CASSQGWTDGSPQHF

J: TRBJ2-7
D: TRBD1
V: TRBV7-2
size: many
DNA: TGTGCCAGCAGCTTAGCTACAGGGGACTACGAGCAGTACTTC
CDR3: CASSLATGDYEQYF

J: TRBJ1-3
D: -
V: TRBV19
size: -
DNA: TGTGCCTCGCCGGGGTCCGGAACCCCCATATATTTT
CDR3: CASPGSGTPIYF

J: TRBJ2-3
D: TRBD1
V: TRBV6-5
size: many
DNA: TGTGCCAGCAGGACAGGGGATTCTACGCAGTATTTT
CDR3: CASRTGDSTQYF

J: TRBJ2-2
D: -
V: TRBV2
size: many
DNA: TGTGCCAGCAGTATGTCAGCTACCTGGGAGCTGTTTTTT
CDR3: CASSMSATWELFF

J: TRBJ2-5
D: TRBD1
V: TRBV29-1
size: many
DNA: TGCAGCGTTGCACAGGGGGCTTGGGAGACCCAGTACTTC
CDR3: CSVAQGAWETQYF

J: TRBJ2-7
D: TRBD1
V: TRBV20-1
size: many
DNA: TGCAGTGCCGCAGACAGGGGGGCTTACGAGCAGTACTTC
CDR3: CSAADRGAYEQYF

J: TRBJ2-3
D: TRBD2
V: TRBV28
size: many
DNA: TGTGCCAGCAGTCGCCCTAGCGGGAGTAGGGATACGCAGTATTTT
CDR3: CASSRPSGSRDTQYF

J: TRBJ2-3
D: -
V: TRBV12-3/TRBV12-4
size: many
DNA: TGTGCCAGCAGTTTGAGGCGGTTTCAGGCAGATACGCAGTATTTT
CDR3: CASSLRRFQADTQYF

J: TRBJ2-2
D: -
V: TRBV30
size: many
DNA: TGTGCCTGGAGTGTATCCGGGATCGGTGGATTTGGGGAGCTGTTTTTT
CDR3: CAWSVSGIGGFGELFF

J: TRBJ2-3
D: -
V: TRBV2
size: many
DNA: TGTGCCAGTACGAGGGAGCCTTCAGCGTATTTT
CDR3: CASTREPSAYF

J: TRBJ2-2
D: TRBD1
V: TRBV5-4
size: -
DNA: TGTGCCAGCAGCCCTTGGAGGGGACAGGGGGTTACCGGGGAGCTGTTTTTT
CDR3: CASSPWRGQGVTGELFF

J: TRBJ2-5
D: -
V: TRBV21-1
size: -
DNA: TGTGCCAGCAGCAACTGCGGGTGCGAACAAGAGACCCAGTACTTC
CDR3: CASSNCGCEQETQYF

J: TRBJ1-5
D: -
V: TRBV4-3
size: -
DNA: TGCGCCAGCAGCGACCCTGGACGGTATAGCAATCAGCCCCAGCATTTT
CDR3: CASSDPGRYSNQPQHF

J: TRBJ2-7
D: -
V: TRBV6-5
size: many
DNA: TGTGCCAGCAGTCCGGACCAGGGCCTCCCCTACGAGCAGTACTTC
CDR3: CASSPDQGLPYEQYF

J: TRBJ1-5
D: -
V: TRBV20-1
size: few
DNA: TGCAGTGCTACGTCCTTCGCCGGAGAGACAGAGATTCATAGCAATCAGCCCCAGCATTTT
CDR3: CSATSFAGETEIHSNQPQHF